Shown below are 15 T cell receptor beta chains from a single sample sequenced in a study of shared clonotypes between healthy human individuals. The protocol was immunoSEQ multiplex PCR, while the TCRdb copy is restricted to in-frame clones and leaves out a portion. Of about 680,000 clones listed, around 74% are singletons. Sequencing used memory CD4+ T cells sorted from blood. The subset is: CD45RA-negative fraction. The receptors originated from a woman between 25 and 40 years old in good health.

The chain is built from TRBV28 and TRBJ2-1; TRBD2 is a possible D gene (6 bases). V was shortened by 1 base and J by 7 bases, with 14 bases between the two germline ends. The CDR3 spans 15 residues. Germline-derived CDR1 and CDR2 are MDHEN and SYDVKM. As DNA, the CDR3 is TGTGCCAGCAGTTTATTCGCCCAGACTAGTAATGAGCAGTTCTTC. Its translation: CASSLFAQTSNEQFF.

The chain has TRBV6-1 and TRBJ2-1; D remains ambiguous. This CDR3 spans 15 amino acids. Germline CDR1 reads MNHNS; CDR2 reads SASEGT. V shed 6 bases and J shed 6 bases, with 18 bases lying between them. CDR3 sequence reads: CASRPPGILRNEQFF. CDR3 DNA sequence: TGTGCCAGCAGGCCTCCGGGCATATTGCGCAATGAGCAGTTCTTC.

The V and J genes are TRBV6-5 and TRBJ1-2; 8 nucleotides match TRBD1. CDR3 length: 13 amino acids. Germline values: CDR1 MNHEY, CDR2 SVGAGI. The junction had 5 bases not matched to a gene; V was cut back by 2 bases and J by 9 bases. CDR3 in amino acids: CASSYGQGRSYTF. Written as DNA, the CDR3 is TGTGCCAGCAGTTACGGACAGGGAAGAAGCTACACCTTC.

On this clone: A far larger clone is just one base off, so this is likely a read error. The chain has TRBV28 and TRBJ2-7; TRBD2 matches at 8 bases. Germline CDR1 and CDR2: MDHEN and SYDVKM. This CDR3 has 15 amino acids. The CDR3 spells CASNLAGRTYGEQYF. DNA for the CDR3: TGTGCCAGCAATTTAGCGGGACGAACGTACGGCGAGCAGTACTTC.

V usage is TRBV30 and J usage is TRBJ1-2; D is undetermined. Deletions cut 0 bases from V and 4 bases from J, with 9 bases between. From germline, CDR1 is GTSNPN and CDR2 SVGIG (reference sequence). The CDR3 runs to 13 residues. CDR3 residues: CAWSVNGRYGYTF. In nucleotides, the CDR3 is TGTGCCTGGAGTGTGAACGGGCGCTATGGCTACACCTTC. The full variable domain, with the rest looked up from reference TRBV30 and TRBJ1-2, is SQTIHQWPATLVQPVGSPLSLECTVEGTSNPNLYWYRQAAGRGLQLLFYSVGIGQISSEVPQNLSASRPQDRQFILSSKKLLLSDSGFYLCAWSVNGRYGYTFGSGTRLTVV.

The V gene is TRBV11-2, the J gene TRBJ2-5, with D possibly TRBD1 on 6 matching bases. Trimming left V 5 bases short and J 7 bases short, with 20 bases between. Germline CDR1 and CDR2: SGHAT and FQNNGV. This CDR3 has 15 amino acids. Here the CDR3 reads CASSNNRETPRTQYF. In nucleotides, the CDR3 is TGTGCCAGCAGCAATAACAGGGAAACCCCAAGGACCCAGTACTTC.

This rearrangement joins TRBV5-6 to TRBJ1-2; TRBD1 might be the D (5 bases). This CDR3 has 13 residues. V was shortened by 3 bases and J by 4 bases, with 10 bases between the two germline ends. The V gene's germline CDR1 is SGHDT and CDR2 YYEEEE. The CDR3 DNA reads TGTGCCAGCAGCTACCAGGGAAGCTATGGCTACACCTTC. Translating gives CASSYQGSYGYTF. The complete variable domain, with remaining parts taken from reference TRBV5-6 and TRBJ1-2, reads DAGVTQSPTHLIKTRGQQVTLRCSPKSGHDTVSWYQQALGQGPQFIFQYYEEEERQRGNFPDRFSGHQFPNYSSELNVNALLLGDSALYLCASSYQGSYGYTFGSGTRLTVV.

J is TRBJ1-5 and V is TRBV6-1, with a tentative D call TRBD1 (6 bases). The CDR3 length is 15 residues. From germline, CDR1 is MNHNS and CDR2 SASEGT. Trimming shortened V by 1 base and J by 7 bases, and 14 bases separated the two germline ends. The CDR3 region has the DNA TGTGCCAGCAGTGAAGGACAGGAAGGGGCCCAGCCCCAGCATTTT. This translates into CASSEGQEGAQPQHF.

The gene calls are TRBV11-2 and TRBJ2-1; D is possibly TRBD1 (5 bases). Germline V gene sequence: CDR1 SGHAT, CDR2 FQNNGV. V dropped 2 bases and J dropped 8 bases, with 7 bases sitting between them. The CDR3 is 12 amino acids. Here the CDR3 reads CASSLRGHEQFF. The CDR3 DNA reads TGTGCCAGCAGCTTAAGGGGCCATGAGCAGTTCTTC.

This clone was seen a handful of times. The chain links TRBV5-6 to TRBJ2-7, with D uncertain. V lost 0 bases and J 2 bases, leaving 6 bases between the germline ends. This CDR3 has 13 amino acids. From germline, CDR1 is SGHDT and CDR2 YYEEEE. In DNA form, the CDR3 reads TGTGCCAGCAGCTTGGGGGCCGCCTACGAGCAGTACTTC. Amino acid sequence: CASSLGAAYEQYF.

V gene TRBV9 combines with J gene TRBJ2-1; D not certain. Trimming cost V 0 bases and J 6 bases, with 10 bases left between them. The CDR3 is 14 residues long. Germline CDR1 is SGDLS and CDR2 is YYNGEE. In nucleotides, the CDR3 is TGTGCCAGCAGCGTAGAGGTCTGGGCCAATGAGCAGTTCTTC. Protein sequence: CASSVEVWANEQFF.

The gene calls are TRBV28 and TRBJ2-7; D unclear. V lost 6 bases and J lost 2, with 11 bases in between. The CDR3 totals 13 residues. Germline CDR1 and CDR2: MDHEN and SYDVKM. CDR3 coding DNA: TGTGCCAGCAGCCCCCCCGGAGCCTACGAGCAGTACTTC. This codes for CASSPPGAYEQYF.

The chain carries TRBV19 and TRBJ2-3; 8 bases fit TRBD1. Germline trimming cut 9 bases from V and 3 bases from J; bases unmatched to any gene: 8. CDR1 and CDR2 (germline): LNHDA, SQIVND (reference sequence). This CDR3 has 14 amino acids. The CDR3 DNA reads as TGTGCCAGCTTGGACAGGGCTGGGACAGATACGCAGTATTTT. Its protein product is CASLDRAGTDTQYF.

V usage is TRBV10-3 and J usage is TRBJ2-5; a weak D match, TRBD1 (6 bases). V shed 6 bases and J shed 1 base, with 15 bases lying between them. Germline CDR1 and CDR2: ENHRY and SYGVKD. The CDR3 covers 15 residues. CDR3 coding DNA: TGTGCCATCAGCCGGGGACACATCAGCCAAGAGACCCAGTACTTC. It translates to CAISRGHISQETQYF.

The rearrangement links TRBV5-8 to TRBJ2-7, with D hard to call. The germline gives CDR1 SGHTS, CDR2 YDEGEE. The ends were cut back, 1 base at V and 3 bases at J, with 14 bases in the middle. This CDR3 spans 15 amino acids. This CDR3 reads CASSLRERRNYEQYF. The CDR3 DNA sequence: TGTGCCAGCAGCTTGAGAGAACGTAGGAACTACGAGCAGTACTTC.